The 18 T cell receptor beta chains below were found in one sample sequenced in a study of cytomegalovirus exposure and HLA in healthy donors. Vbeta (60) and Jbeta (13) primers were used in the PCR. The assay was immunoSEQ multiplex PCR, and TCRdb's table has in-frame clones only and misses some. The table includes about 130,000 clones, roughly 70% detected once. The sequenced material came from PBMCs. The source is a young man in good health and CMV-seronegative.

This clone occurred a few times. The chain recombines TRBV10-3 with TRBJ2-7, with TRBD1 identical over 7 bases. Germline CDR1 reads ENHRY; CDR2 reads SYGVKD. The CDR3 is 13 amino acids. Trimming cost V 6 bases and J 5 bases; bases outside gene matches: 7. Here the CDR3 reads CAIRGTVVNEQYF. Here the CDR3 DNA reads TGTGCCATCAGAGGGACAGTCGTTAACGAGCAGTACTTC.

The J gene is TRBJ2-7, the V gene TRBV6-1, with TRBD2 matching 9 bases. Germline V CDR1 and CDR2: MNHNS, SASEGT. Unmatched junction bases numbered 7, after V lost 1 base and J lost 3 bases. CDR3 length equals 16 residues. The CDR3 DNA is TGTGCCAGCAGTGAAGTGTCCCTAGCGGGGTTCTACGAGCAGTACTTC. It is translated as CASSEVSLAGFYEQYF.

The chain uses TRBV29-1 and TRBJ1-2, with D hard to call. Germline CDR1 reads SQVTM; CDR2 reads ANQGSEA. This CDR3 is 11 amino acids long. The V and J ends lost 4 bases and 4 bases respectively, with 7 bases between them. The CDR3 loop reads CSVGSSYGYTF. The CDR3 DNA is TGCAGCGTTGGGAGTAGCTATGGCTACACCTTC.

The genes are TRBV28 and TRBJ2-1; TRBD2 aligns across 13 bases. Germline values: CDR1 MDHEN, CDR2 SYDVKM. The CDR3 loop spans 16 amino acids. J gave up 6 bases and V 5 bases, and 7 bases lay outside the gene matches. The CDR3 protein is CASSAAGTSGINEQFF. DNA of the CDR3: TGTGCCAGCAGTGCAGCCGGGACTAGCGGGATCAATGAGCAGTTCTTC.

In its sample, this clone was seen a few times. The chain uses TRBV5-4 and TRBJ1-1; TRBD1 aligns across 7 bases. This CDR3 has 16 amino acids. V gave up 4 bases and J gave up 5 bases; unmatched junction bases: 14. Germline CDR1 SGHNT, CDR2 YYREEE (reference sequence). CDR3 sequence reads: CASSLRGGRGDTEAFF. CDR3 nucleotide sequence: TGTGCCAGCAGCCTTCGAGGGGGCCGAGGGGATACTGAAGCTTTCTTT.

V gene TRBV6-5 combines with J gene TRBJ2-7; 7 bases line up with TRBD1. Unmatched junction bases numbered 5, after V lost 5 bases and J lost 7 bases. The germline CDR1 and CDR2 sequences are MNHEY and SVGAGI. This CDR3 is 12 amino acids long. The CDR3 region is CASSPQGWEQYF. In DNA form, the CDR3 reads TGTGCCAGCAGTCCACAGGGGTGGGAGCAGTACTTC.

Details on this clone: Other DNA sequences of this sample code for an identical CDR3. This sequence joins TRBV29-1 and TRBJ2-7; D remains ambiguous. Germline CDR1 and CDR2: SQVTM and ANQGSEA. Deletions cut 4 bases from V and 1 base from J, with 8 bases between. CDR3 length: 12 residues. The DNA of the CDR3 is TGCAGCGTTGCAGGTACTTCCTACGAGCAGTACTTC. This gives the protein CSVAGTSYEQYF.

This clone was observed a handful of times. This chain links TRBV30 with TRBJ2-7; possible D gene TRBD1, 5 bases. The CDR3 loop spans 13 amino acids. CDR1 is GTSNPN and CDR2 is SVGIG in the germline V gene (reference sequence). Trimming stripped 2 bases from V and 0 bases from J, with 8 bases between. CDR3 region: CAWSLDNSYEQYF. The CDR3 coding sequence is TGTGCCTGGAGTCTGGACAACTCCTACGAGCAGTACTTC.

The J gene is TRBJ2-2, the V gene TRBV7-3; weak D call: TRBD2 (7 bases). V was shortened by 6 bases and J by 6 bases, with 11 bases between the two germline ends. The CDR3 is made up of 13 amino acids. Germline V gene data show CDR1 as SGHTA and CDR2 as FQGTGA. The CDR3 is CASRRGAAGELFF. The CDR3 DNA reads TGTGCCAGCAGACGGGGGGCGGCCGGGGAGCTGTTTTTT.

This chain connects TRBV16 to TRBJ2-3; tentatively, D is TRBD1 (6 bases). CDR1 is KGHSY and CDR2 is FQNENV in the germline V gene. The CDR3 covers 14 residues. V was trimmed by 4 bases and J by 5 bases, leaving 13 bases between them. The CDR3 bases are TGTGCCAGCAGCCTTCGGACAGCGGAAGATACGCAGTATTTT. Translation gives CASSLRTAEDTQYF.

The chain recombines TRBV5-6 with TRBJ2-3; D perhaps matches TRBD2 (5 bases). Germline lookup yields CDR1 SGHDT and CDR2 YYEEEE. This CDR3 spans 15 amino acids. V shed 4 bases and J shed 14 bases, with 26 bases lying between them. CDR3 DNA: TGTGCCAGCAGCCGCCCGGTTGCGGACTCAAACCCGGGGTATTTT. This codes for CASSRPVADSNPGYF.

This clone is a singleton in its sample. The CDR3 loop reads CASTTKGDGTARSREQFF. In DNA, the CDR3 is TGTGCCAGCACCACGAAGGGGGATGGGACAGCCCGATCGAGGGAGCAGTTCTTC. The chain is built from TRBV11-2 and TRBJ2-1; 7 bases are shared with TRBD1. The CDR3 is made up of 18 amino acids. The germline V gene encodes CDR1 SGHAT and CDR2 FQNNGV. The J segment lost 10 bases and the V segment lost 7 bases, leaving 25 bases of the junction unmatched.

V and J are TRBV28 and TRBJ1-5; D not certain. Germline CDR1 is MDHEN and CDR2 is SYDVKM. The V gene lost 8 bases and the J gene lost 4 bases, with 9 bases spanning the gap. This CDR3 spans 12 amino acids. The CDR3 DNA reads TGTGCCAGCGTAGAGATTAATCAGCCCCAGCATTTT. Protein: CASVEINQPQHF.

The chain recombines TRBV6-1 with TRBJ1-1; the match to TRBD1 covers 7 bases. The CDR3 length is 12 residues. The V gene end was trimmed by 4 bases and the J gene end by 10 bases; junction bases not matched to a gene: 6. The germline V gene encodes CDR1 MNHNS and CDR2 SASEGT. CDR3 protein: CASSATTGRAFF. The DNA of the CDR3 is TGTGCCAGCAGTGCCACGACAGGGCGAGCTTTCTTT.

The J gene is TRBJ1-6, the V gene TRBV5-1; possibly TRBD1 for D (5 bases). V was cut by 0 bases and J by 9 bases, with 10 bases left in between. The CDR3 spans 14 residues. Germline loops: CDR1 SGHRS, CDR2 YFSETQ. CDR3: CASSLEQGFSPLHF. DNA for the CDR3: TGCGCCAGCAGCTTGGAGCAGGGCTTTTCACCCCTCCACTTT.

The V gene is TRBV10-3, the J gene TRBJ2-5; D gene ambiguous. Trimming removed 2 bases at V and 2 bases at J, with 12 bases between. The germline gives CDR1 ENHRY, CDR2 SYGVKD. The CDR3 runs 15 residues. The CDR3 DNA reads TGTGCCATCAGTGAGAAGTCGACTCCTCAAGAGACCCAGTACTTC. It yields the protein CAISEKSTPQETQYF.

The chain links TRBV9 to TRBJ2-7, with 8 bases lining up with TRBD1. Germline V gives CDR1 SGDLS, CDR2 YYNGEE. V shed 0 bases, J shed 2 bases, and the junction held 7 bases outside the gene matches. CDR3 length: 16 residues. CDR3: CASSVAGTGATYEQYF. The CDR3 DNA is TGTGCCAGCAGCGTAGCCGGGACAGGAGCCACCTACGAGCAGTACTTC.

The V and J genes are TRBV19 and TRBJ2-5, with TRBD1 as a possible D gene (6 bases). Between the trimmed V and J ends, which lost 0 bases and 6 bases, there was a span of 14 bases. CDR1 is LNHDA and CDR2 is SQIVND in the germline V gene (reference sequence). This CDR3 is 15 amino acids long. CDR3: CASSIDPGAWKTQYF. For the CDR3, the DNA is TGTGCCAGTAGTATAGATCCAGGGGCTTGGAAGACCCAGTACTTC.